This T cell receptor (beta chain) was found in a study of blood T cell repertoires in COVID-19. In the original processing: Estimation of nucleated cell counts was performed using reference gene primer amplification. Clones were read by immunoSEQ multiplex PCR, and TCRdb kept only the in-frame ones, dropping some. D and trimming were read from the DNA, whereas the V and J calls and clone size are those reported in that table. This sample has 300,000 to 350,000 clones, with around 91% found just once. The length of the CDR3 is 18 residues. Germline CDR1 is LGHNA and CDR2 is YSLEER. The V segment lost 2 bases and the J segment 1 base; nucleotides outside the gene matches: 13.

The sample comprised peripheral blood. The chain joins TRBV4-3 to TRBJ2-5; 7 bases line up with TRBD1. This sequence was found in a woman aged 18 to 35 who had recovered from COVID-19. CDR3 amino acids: CASSQLVGNRGGQETQYF. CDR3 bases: TGCGCCAGCAGCCAACTCGTGGGGAACAGGGGTGGCCAAGAGACCCAGTACTTC.